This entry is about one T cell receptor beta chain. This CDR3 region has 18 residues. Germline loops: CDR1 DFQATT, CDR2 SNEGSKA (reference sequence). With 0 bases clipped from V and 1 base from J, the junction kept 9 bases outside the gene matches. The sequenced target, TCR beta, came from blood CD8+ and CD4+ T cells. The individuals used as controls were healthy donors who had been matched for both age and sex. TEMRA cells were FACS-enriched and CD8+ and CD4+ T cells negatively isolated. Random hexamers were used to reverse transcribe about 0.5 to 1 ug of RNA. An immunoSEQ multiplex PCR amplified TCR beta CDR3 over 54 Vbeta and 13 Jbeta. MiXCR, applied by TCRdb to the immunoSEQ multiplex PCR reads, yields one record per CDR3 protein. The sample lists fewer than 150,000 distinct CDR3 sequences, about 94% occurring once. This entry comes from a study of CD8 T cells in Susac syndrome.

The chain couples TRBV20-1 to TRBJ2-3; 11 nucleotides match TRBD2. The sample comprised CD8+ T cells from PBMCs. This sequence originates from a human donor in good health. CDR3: CSARDLELAGVGTDTQYF. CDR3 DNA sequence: TGCAGTGCTAGAGATCTGGAACTAGCGGGAGTAGGCACAGATACGCAGTATTTT.